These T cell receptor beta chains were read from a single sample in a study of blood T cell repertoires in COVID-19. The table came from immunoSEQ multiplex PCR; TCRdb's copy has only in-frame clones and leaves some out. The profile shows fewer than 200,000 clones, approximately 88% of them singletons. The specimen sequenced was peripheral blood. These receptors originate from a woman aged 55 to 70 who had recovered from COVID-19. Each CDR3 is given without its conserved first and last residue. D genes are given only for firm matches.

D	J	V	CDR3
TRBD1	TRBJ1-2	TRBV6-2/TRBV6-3	ASSGGQFYGYT
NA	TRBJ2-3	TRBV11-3	ASSREGEISTDTQY
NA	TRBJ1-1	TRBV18	ASSPSTGWDTEAF
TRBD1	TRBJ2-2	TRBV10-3	ATLKGTEVTGELF
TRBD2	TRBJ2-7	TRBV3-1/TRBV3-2	ASSQRAGGRYEQY
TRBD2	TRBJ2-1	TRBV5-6	ASSWGLAGGPSYNEQF
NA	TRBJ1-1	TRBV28	ASSSPENTEAF
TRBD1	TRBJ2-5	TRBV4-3	ASSQDTPQGQETQY
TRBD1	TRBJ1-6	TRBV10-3	ATNSGTGGSPLH
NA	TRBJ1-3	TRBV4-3	ASSQGAARDSGNTIY
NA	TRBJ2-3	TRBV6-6	ASMSAQGNTQY
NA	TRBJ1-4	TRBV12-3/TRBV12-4	ASSLRVDKLF
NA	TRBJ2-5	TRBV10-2	ASSEQGETQY
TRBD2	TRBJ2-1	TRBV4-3	ASSQDPSGGATEQF
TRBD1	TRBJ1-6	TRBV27	ASSQKPTGGASSPLH
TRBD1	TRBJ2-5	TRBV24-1	ATSDSDRGGQETQY
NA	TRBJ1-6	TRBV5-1	ASSLAGEGSPLH
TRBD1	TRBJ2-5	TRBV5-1	ASYRGLQETQY
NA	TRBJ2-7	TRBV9	ASSVGGGTYEQY
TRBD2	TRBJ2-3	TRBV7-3	ASSFTVAGASDTQY
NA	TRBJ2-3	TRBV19	ASSIGGLPTDTQY
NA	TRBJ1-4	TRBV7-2	ASSFQGGCEKLF
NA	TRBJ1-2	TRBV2	ASYFTPSQENFYGYT
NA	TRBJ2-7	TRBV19	ASSTRETREQY
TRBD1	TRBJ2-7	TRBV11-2	ASSLGTGGYEQY
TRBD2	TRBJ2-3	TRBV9	ASSVRAGATDTQY
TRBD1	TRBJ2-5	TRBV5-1	ASSLDGRGMETQY
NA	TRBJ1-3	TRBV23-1	ASSQIPEQVPGRNTIY
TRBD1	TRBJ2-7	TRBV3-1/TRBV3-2	ASSPARDRDGEQY
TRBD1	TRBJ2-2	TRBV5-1	ASSLAQGAGELF
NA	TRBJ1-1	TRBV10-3	AISEGRGEDTEAF
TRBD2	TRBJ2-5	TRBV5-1	ASSLLAGAQETQY
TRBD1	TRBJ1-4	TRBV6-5	ASNPGQGGEKLF
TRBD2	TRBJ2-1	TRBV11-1	ASSLYVRTSNEQF
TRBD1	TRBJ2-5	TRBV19	ASSTQGAPETQY
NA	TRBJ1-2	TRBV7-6	ASSSDSRYGYT
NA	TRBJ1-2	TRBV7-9	ASSPGLLAYGYT
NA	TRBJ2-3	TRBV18	ASSPPSADTQY
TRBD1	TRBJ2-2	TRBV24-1	ATSAQDRAGNTGELF
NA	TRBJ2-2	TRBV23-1	ASRPNPLTLHERQTNTGELF
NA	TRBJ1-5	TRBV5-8	ASSLGRAQPQH
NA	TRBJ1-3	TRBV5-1	ASSESSGNTIY
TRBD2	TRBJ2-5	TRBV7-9	ASSLGRLAGRLGETQY
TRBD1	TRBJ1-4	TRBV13	ASSYGTGTGEKLF
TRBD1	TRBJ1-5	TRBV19	ATRQGNQPQH
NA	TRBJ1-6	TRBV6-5	ASRQVNSPLH
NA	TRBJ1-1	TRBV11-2	ASSLRSSVDTEAF
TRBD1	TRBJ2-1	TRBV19	ASRSGQGRNEQF
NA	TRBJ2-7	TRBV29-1	SVEEQPYEQY